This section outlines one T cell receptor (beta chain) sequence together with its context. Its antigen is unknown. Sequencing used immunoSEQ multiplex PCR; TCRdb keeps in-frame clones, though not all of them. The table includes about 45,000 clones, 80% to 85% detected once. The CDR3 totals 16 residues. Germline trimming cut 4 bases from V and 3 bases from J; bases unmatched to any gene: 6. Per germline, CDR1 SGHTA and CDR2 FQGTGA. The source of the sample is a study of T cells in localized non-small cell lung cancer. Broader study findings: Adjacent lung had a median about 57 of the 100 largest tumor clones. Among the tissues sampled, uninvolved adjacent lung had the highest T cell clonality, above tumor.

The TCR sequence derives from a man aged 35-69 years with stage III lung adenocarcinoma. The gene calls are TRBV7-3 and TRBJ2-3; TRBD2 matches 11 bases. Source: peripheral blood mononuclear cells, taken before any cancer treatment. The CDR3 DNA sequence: TGTGCCAGCAGCTCAATAGCGGGGGGGCTGACAGATACGCAGTATTTT. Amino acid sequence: CASSSIAGGLTDTQYF.